The sequence of this T cell receptor (beta chain) was determined in a study of human versus mouse CDR3 diversity and MHC coevolution. V trimming: 6 bases; J trimming: 5 bases; junction bases outside the gene matches: 12. The CDR3 has 15 amino acids. CDR1 and CDR2 (germline): SGDLS, YYNGEE. Assay used: immunoSEQ multiplex PCR; TCRdb lists only in-frame clones, some missing. This table has approximately 81,000 clones, just over 90% appearing once. Sequencing used naive CD4+ T cells from blood. This sample's subset: CD45RO-negative CD62L-positive naive CD4 T cells. The chain combines TRBV9 with TRBJ2-5, with 8 bases identical to TRBD2. The sequence was collected from a person aged 30-69 years in good health. CDR3 residues: CASTFTGGAGETQYF. The CDR3 DNA sequence: TGTGCCAGCACCTTTACGGGGGGGGCTGGTGAGACCCAGTACTTC. The full variable domain, in which reference TRBV9 and TRBJ2-5 provide the parts outside the CDR3, is DSGVTQTPKHLITATGQRVTLRCSPRSGDLSVYWYQQSLDQGLQFLIQYYNGEERAKGNILERFSAQQFPDLHSELNLSSLELGDSALYFCASTFTGGAGETQYFGPGTRLLVL.